The T cell receptor beta chain under discussion was sequenced for a study of CXCR3-negative and CXCR3-positive naive CD8 T cells. On the study more broadly: Sequencing brought in about 150 million TRB reads altogether, and each library got about 1.5 +/- 0.3 million.

CD8+ T cell subsets were each sorted in triplicate, about 310,000 cells apiece. Within the CD8+ T cell compartment, naive cells were CD45RO-CCR7+CD27+CD95-. UMI-labeled TRB cDNA libraries were prepared by 5' RACE. TCRdb re-called the 5' RACE reads and catalogs CDR3 proteins one per entry, DNA excluded. Its listing shows approximately 74,000 distinct CDR3 sequences. Study results and caveats: Naive CXCR3-positive and CXCR3-negative cells shared similar TRBV-TRBJ usage, unlike memory cells.

On this clonotype itself: Its specificity is not known.

There are 15 residues in the CDR3. The germline V gene has CDR1 LGHNA and CDR2 YSLEER. This sequence originates from a human donor in good health. Some clones in this sample may be carry-over from other donors' samples. The sample comprised naive CXCR3- CD8+ T cells from blood. Subset meaning: CD45RO-CCR7+CD27+CD95- naive CD8+ T cells lacking CXCR3 (TNR3-). The rearrangement uses TRBV4-3 and TRBJ2-7; TCRdb's D gene call, TRBD1, goes unchecked for lack of DNA. CDR3 loop: CASSQDKGQIYEQYF.